What follows is one T cell receptor beta chain and its context. Its antigen is currently unknown. The RNA usage for each TCR library was 3500 ng of total RNA. Reanalyzing the 5' RACE reads, TCRdb keeps one entry per CDR3 protein, without DNA. Here the sample table reports 350,000 to 500,000 distinct CDR3 sequences. This sample was included in a study of monozygotic twins with inflammatory bowel disease. The CDR3 is made up of 12 amino acids. CDR1 SQVTM and CDR2 ANQGSEA come from the germline V gene. Study-level findings and limits: For IBD, no single strong associated signal or clonotype was supported. Varied immunosuppressive treatments among patients may have increased repertoire variability.

Sequencing was carried out using blood. The sequence was collected from a human donor with ulcerative colitis or Crohn's disease, or a healthy co-twin of an affected twin (not recorded which). The chain uses TRBV29-1 and TRBJ2-7; the TRBD1 assignment by TCRdb is unverifiable without DNA. CDR3 protein: CSVEEGGAGQYF.